These 26 T cell receptor beta chains were all obtained from the same sample, sequenced in a study of tumor and adjacent non-tumor tissue in lung cancer. No cell sorting was done before RNA was extracted from the tissue. Three rounds of nested PCR, following a modified ARM-PCR protocol, produced the TCRbeta library. TCRdb reprocessed the multiplex PCR reads with MiXCR, giving one entry per CDR3 protein. This table has 81,000 or so distinct CDR3 sequences, approximately 79% appearing once. Material: lung tumor tissue. Source of these receptors: a woman between 50 and 59 years old with non-small cell lung cancer.

On this clonotype: The junction differs from germline at one of its ends, possibly a read error. V usage is TRBV11-1 and J usage is TRBJ2-1; no clear D. Germline lookup yields CDR1 SGHAT and CDR2 FQDESV (reference sequence). CDR3 length: 13 residues. The CDR3 DNA sequence: TGTGTCAGCACCCGACAAGGGATGGATAAGCAGTTCTTC. This codes for CVSTRQGMDKQFF.

The chain employs TRBV20-1 and TRBJ2-7; 8 bases are shared with TRBD2. Germline lookup yields CDR1 DFQATT and CDR2 SNEGSKA (reference sequence). This CDR3 is 15 amino acids long. Germline trimming cut 3 bases from V and 5 bases from J; bases unmatched to any gene: 12. The CDR3 nucleotides are TGCAGTGCTAGGAAGGGGGGTAATAGCGGGAACGAGCAGTACTTC. Amino acids: CSARKGGNSGNEQYF.

Regarding this clonotype: The CDR3 ends on some other residue instead of the conserved phenylalanine or tryptophan, so this is likely a read error. The rearrangement links TRBV11-1 to TRBJ2-3; D call uncertain. CDR1 is SGHAT, CDR2 FQDESV, per germline (reference sequence). This CDR3 contains 15 residues. The ends were cut back, 3 bases at V and 5 bases at J, with 15 bases in the middle. This CDR3 is CASSFSVGSKDTQYS. The CDR3 region has the DNA TGTGCCAGCAGCTTCTCTGTAGGGTCCAAAGATACGCAGTATTCT.

Turning to this clonotype: The conserved phenylalanine or tryptophan is not found at the CDR3 terminus, so this likely reflects a read error. Because the CDR3's place on the DNA is in doubt, the DNA is left out and the CDR3 is given as listed by TCRdb. This chain uses TRBV20-1 with TRBJ2-3; no DNA check was done on the table's D call, TRBD2. Germline V gives CDR1 DFQATT, CDR2 SNEGSKA (reference sequence). The CDR3 spans 13 residues, counting both ends. This chain's CDR3 is CSAMTSDTETQYL.

In the case of this clonotype: It may be a read error: a sequence one base away is much more abundant. V and J are TRBV5-1 and TRBJ2-5; no definite D call. The CDR3 spans 14 residues. From germline, CDR1 is SGHRS and CDR2 YFSETQ. Trimming cost V 6 bases and J 5 bases, with 17 bases left between them. The CDR3 region has the DNA TGCGCCAGCAACTATGAAGGGCGGCGGGAGACCCAGTACTTC. Protein product: CASNYEGRRETQYF.

This clonotype showed up just once. This sequence joins TRBV6-5 and TRBJ1-5; a possible D gene is TRBD1 (5 bases). CDR1 MNHEY and CDR2 SVGAGI come from the germline V gene. This CDR3 region has 15 residues. V was trimmed by 11 bases and J by 0 bases, leaving 17 bases between them. The DNA of the CDR3 is TGTGCCGGCGGCCCTGACAGCAATAGCAATCAGCCCCAGCATTTT. Amino acids: CAGGPDSNSNQPQHF.

Comment on this clonotype: Sequence at one end of the junction differs from germline and may be a read error. The J gene is TRBJ2-7, the V gene TRBV20-1; D is uncertain. The germline CDR1 and CDR2 sequences are DFQATT and SNEGSKA (reference sequence). The CDR3 runs to 13 residues. The CDR3 coding sequence is TGCAATGCCTATAACGGCCTTTCCTACGAGCAATACTTC. Translated: CNAYNGLSYEQYF.

Judged by abundance, this clonotype is medium-sized (0.01 to 0.1%). The rearrangement uses TRBV20-1 and TRBJ2-7; no firm D call. CDR3 length: 14 residues. Germline V lookup: CDR1 DFQATT, CDR2 SNEGSKA (reference sequence). The ends were cut back, 0 bases at V and 4 bases at J, with 13 bases in the middle. The CDR3 spells CSARDQSYGYEQYF. CDR3 in DNA: TGCAGTGCTAGAGATCAGAGCTACGGGTACGAGCAGTACTTC.

Concerning this clonotype itself: One junction end does not reproduce the germline sequence, and a read error may be involved. V gene TRBV20-1 combines with J gene TRBJ2-5; TRBD2 agrees at 8 bases. TRBJ2-1 matches the DNA end more closely, so the J call is doubtful. The CDR3 extends over 15 amino acids. The germline V gene encodes CDR1 DFQATT and CDR2 SNEGSKA (reference sequence). In DNA form, the CDR3 reads TGCAGCGCTAGAGATAGTGCGGGAGGCTTGGAGACCCAGTTCTTC. Its translation is CSARDSAGGLETQFF.

Comments on this clonotype: One end of the junction does not line up with germline, which may come from a read error. This chain joins TRBV20-1 and TRBJ1-1, with D possibly matching TRBD1 (5 bases). CDR3 size: 15 residues. The germline V gene encodes CDR1 DFQATT and CDR2 SNEGSKA (reference sequence). CDR3 in DNA: TGCAATGCTAGTGGGTTAGAGGGGTCGGACACTGAAGCTTTCTTT. Translation: CNASGLEGSDTEAFF.

This clonotype was observed a few times. The chain combines TRBV20-1 with TRBJ2-1; D might be TRBD2 (5 bases). The V gene's germline CDR1 is DFQATT and CDR2 SNEGSKA (reference sequence). CDR3 length: 14 residues. With 4 bases removed from V and 3 bases from J, the gap between germline ends came to 13 bases. The CDR3 DNA reads as TGCAGTGCTAACTTCGAGGGAGACTACAATGAGCAGTTCTTC. It is translated as CSANFEGDYNEQFF.

Remarks on this clonotype: The junction differs from germline at one of its ends, possibly a read error. The chain has TRBV4-1 and TRBJ2-1; 8 bases are shared with TRBD1. Germline CDR1 is MGHRA and CDR2 is YSYEKL. CDR3 length: 15 residues. The CDR3 is CARSQEDREYNEQFF. The CDR3 DNA reads TGCGCCAGGAGCCAAGAGGACAGGGAATACAATGAGCAGTTCTTC.

This clonotype appeared a single time. The junction and the germline gene differ at one end; a read error may be behind it. The chain has TRBV20-1 and TRBJ1-1; 8 bases fit TRBD1. CDR3 length: 15 residues. Germline CDR1 is DFQATT and CDR2 is SNEGSKA (reference sequence). In nucleotides, the CDR3 is TGCAGTGCAAGGTCAGGGGGCCATTGGGGCACTGATGCTTTCTTT. Translation: CSARSGGHWGTDAFF.

On this clonotype: At one end, the junction sequence differs from germline, possibly due to a read error. The CDR3 coding sequence is TGCGGCGTTGAAGGGCACGCGGGGGCATGGGAGCAGTTCTTC. It encodes CGVEGHAGAWEQFF. The chain links TRBV29-1 to TRBJ2-1; TRBD2 is a possible D gene (7 bases). The CDR3 sequence is 14 residues long. Germline V gene data show CDR1 as SQVTM and CDR2 as ANQGSEA.

The V and J genes are TRBV4-2 and TRBJ2-3, with D unresolved. The CDR3 consists of 16 residues. Trimming removed 0 bases at V and 2 bases at J, with 12 bases between. Germline CDR1 reads LGHNA; CDR2 reads YNFKEQ. For the CDR3, the DNA is TGTGCCAGCAGCCAAGATTGGGCATGGGCCACAGATACGCAGTATTTT. Translated, it gives CASSQDWAWATDTQYF.

Of note for this clonotype: A read error may account for a junction end that differs from germline. The V gene is TRBV10-3, the J gene TRBJ1-2; D gene uncertain. Germline CDR1 ENHRY, CDR2 SYGVKD. CDR3 length equals 15 residues. The CDR3 reads CAISQSARNLYGYPF. In DNA form, the CDR3 reads TGTGCCATCAGTCAGTCTGCCAGGAACCTTTATGGCTACCCCTTC.

Concerning this clonotype itself: No conserved phenylalanine or tryptophan is present at the end of the CDR3, so a read error is the likely explanation. The DNA is omitted, as the CDR3 cannot be located on it reliably, and the CDR3 follows TCRdb's listing. This chain connects TRBV29-1 to TRBJ2-7; no check of the table's D call, TRBD1, against the DNA was made. Germline values: CDR1 SQVTM, CDR2 ANQGSEA. The CDR3 has 13 residues if both end residues are counted. The CDR3 reads CIVVSGQSYEQCI.

Of note for this clonotype: Lacking the conserved final phenylalanine or tryptophan, this CDR3 likely reflects a read error. This chain joins TRBV4-2 and TRBJ2-3; 8 positions agree with TRBD2. The CDR3 consists of 14 residues. In germline, CDR1 is LGHNA, CDR2 YNFKEQ. CDR3 DNA: TGTGCCAGCATCCAAGCGGGAGACACAGATACGCAGTATCTT. Its protein is CASIQAGDTDTQYL.

As to this clonotype: Since the CDR3 does not end with the conserved phenylalanine or tryptophan, this likely comes from a read error. This sequence joins TRBV4-2 and TRBJ2-3; 11 nucleotides match TRBD2. The CDR3 totals 16 residues. Germline V gene lookup returns CDR1 LGHNA and CDR2 YNFKEQ. The CDR3 coding sequence is TGTGCCAACAGCCAAGTGACTAGCGGGACCGCAGATACGCAGTATCTT. This translates into CANSQVTSGTADTQYL.

This clonotype appeared a single time. Because it lacks the conserved phenylalanine or tryptophan at the end, this CDR3 is likely a read error. It is unclear where the CDR3 begins or ends on the DNA, so no DNA is shown, and the CDR3 is as TCRdb lists it. The V call is TRBV20-1, the J call TRBJ2-1. Looked up from germline, CDR1 is DFQATT and CDR2 is SNEGSKA (reference sequence). Ends included, the CDR3 has 11 residues. This CDR3 is CSARDRNEQFL.

The rearrangement joins TRBV20-1 to TRBJ2-7, with D perhaps matching TRBD2 (6 bases). Germline V gives CDR1 DFQATT, CDR2 SNEGSKA (reference sequence). The germline V and J ends were trimmed by 3 bases and 3 bases, with 21 bases remaining between them. The CDR3 is 16 amino acids. The chain's CDR3 is CSASPSARASDYEQYF. The CDR3 nucleotides are TGCAGTGCTAGTCCTAGCGCGAGGGCCTCGGACTACGAGCAGTACTTC.

A word on this clonotype: An end of the junction differs from the germline gene, which may be a read error. The chain combines TRBV6-1 with TRBJ2-5; D is unclear. This CDR3 is 14 amino acids long. The germline V gene encodes CDR1 MNHNS and CDR2 SASEGT. Here the CDR3 reads CASSDRQEYETQYF. The CDR3 DNA sequence: TGTGCCAGCAGTGATAGGCAGGAGTACGAGACCCAGTACTTT.

As regards this clonotype: Mismatch with germline at one junction end may stem from a read error. This chain connects TRBV20-1 to TRBJ2-7; TRBD1 matches at 8 bases. Per germline, CDR1 DFQATT and CDR2 SNEGSKA (reference sequence). This CDR3 is 15 amino acids long. DNA for the CDR3: TGCAATGCTAGAGTTTCCGGGACAGGAGTCTACGAGCAGTACTTC. It yields the protein CNARVSGTGVYEQYF.

V usage is TRBV28 and J usage is TRBJ2-7; D may correspond to TRBD1 or TRBD2 (5 bases each). From germline, CDR1 is MDHEN and CDR2 SYDVKM. V was shortened by 6 bases and J by 5 bases, with 17 bases between the two germline ends. The CDR3 covers 14 residues. The CDR3 loop reads CASSPRDDHHEQYF. CDR3 sequence (DNA): TGTGCCAGCAGCCCCCGGGACGACCACCACGAGCAGTACTTC.

As for this clonotype: One end of the junction varies from germline; a read error may be responsible. V usage is TRBV6-2 or TRBV6-3 and J usage is TRBJ1-5, with D unclear. CDR3 length: 15 residues. Germline V gene data show CDR1 as MNHEY and CDR2 as SVGEGT. CDR3 bases: TGTGCCGGCAGTTTAGGACTTCAACTCCTTCAGCCCCAGCACTTT. Protein: CAGSLGLQLLQPQHF.

Remarks on this clonotype: The germline gene is not matched at one end of the junction; a read error may be the cause. This chain links TRBV6-5 with TRBJ1-2; D possibly corresponds to TRBD1 (6 bases). CDR1 and CDR2 from the germline V gene are MNHEY and SVGAGI. The length of the CDR3 is 14 residues. The CDR3 DNA follows: TGTGCCAGCAGGTCGAACAGGGCAAACTATGGTTACACCTTC. Residues: CASRSNRANYGYTF.